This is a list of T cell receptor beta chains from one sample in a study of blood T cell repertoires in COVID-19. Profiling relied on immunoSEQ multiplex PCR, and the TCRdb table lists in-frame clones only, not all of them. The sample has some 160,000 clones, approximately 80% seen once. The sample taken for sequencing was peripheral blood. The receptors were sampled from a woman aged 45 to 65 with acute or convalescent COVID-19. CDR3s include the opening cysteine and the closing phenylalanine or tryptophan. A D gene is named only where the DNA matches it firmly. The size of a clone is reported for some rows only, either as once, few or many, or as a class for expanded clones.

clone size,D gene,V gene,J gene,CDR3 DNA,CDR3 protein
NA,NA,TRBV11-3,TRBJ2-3,TGTGCCAGCAGCTTAAGCGACAGCACAGATACGCAGTATTTT,CASSLSDSTDTQYF
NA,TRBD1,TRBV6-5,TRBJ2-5,TGTGCCAGCAGGGACACCAGGGGGTTGGGGGAGACCCAGTACTTC,CASRDTRGLGETQYF
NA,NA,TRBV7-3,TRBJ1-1,TGTGCCAGCAGCTTAAACAGCATGAACACTGAAGCTTTCTTT,CASSLNSMNTEAFF
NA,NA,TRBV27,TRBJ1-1,TGTGCCAGCAGTTCCAGGGTAGAAGCTTTCTTT,CASSSRVEAFF
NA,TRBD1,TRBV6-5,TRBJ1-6,TGTGCCAGCAGCACCCCAGGGGGATATAATTCACCCCTCCACTTT,CASSTPGGYNSPLHF
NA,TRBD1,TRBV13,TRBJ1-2,TGTGCCAGCAGCCTGACAGGGGGCGAAGGCTACACCTTC,CASSLTGGEGYTF
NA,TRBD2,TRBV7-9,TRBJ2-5,TGTGCCAGCAGCCTAACGGCGGGGGGGCGGATAGAGACCCAGTACTTC,CASSLTAGGRIETQYF
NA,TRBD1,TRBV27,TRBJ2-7,TGTGCCAGCAGTTCAGGGACAGGAGCCTGGGAGCAGTACTTC,CASSSGTGAWEQYF
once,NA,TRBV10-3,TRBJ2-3,TGTGCCATCAGCCTACTAGCTGATCTGGCAGATACGCAGTATTTT,CAISLLADLADTQYF
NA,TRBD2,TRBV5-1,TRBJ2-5,TGCGCCAGCAGCGGAATGCTTCGGGGGGGCCGGGAGACCCAGTACTTC,CASSGMLRGGRETQYF
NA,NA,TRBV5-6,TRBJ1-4,TGTGCCAGCAGCTCCACAGGGTCTAATGAAAAACTGTTTTTT,CASSSTGSNEKLFF
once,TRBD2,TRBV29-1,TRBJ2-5,TGCAGCGTTTATGGACTAGCGGGGGGAGAGACCCAGTACTTC,CSVYGLAGGETQYF
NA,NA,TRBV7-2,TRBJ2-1,TGTGCCAGCAGCGATTACGGAGAAACGGAGTTCTTC,CASSDYGETEFF
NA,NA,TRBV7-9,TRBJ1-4,TGTGCCAGCAGCTCCGGGTTCGGAGAAAAACTGTTTTTT,CASSSGFGEKLFF
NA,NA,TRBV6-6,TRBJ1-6,TGTGCCAGCAGAAACAACCTGAATTCACCCCTCCACTTT,CASRNNLNSPLHF
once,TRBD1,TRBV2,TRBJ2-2,TGTGCCAGCAGTCCCGGGACAGTGAACACCGGGGAGCTGTTTTTT,CASSPGTVNTGELFF
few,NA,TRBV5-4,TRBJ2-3,TGTGCCAGCAGCGAGAAGCTAGCGCCTACTAGCACAGATACGCAGTATTTT,CASSEKLAPTSTDTQYF
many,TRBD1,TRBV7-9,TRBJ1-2,TGTGCCAGCAGCCCAGAGACAGGGGAAGAGGGAGGCTACACCTTC,CASSPETGEEGGYTF
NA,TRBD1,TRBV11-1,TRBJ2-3,TGTGCCAGCAGAGTTGCCGGGACAGGCAATGCGGATACGCAGTATTTT,CASRVAGTGNADTQYF
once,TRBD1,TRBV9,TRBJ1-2,TGTGCCAGCAGCCCTCAGGGGGCGCCTATGTCTTTTAATGGCTACACCTTC,CASSPQGAPMSFNGYTF
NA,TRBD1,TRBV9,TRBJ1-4,TGTGCCAGCAGCCCCCGTATAGGGGGCGTAGAACTGTTTTTT,CASSPRIGGVELFF
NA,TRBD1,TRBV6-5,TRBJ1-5,TGTGCCAGCAGTCCGACCAGGGGGATCCAGCCCCAGCATTTT,CASSPTRGIQPQHF
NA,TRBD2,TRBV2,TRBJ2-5,TGTGCCAGCTATTCGCGGGGGGTCCAAGAGACCCAGTACTTC,CASYSRGVQETQYF
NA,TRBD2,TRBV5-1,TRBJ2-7,TGCGCCAGCAACGGAGCCGGGACTAGCGACGAGCAGTACTTC,CASNGAGTSDEQYF
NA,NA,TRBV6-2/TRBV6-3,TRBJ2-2,TGTGCCAGCAGTTACGCGGGGGCAGGTACCGGGGAGCTGTTTTTT,CASSYAGAGTGELFF
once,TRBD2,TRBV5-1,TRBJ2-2,TGCGCCAGCAGCCTTAGCGGGGGCACCGGGGAGCTGTTTTTT,CASSLSGGTGELFF
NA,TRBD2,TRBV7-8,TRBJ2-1,TGTGCCAGCAGCTTGATTAGCGGGGGGGAGGATGAGCAGTTCTTC,CASSLISGGEDEQFF
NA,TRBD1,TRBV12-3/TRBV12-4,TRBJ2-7,TGTGCCAGCAGTCCCGGGACAGGGAGGGCCAGCTTC,CASSPGTGRASF
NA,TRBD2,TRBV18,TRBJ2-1,TGTGCCAGCTCACCCCAGCGGGGGGGCTCCTACAATGAGCAGTTCTTC,CASSPQRGGSYNEQFF
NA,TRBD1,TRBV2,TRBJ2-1,TGTGCCAGCAGTCCCCTTAGCGACAGGGTATCGTTCTTC,CASSPLSDRVSFF
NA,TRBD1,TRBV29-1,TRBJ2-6,TGCAGCGTGTGGGAGTGGACAGGGGCGGAGACGGCCAACGTCCTGACTTTC,CSVWEWTGAETANVLTF
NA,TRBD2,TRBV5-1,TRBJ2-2,TGCGCCAGCAGCCAGTGGCGGGGGGATGTCACCGGGGAGCTGTTTTTT,CASSQWRGDVTGELFF
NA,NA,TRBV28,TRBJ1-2,TGTGCCAGCACCGCCCCAGGGGACGCAGCCTATGGCTACACCTTC,CASTAPGDAAYGYTF
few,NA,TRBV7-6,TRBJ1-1,TGTGCCAGCAGCTCCCAGAACACTGAAGCTTTCTTT,CASSSQNTEAFF
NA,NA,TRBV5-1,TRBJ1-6,TGCGCCAGCAGCATACAGGGTCCGGCCTATAATTCACCCCTCCACTTT,CASSIQGPAYNSPLHF
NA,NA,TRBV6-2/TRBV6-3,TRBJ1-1,TGTGCCAGCAGTTCTTTCACTGAAGCTTTCTTT,CASSSFTEAFF
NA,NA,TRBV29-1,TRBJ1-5,TGCAGCGTTGACTCCGACAGTGGCCAGCATTTT,CSVDSDSGQHF
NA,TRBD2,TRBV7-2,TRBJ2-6,TGTGCCAGCAGCCCCCGGGGGGTAGGGGCCAACGTCCTGACTTTC,CASSPRGVGANVLTF
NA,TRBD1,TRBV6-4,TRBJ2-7,TGTGCCAGCAGTGACCAACAGGGGGACGAGCAGTACTTC,CASSDQQGDEQYF
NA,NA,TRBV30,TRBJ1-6,TGTGCCTGGAGTGAGTCCCAGGGATATTCACCCCTCCACTTT,CAWSESQGYSPLHF
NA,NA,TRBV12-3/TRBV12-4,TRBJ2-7,TGTGCCAGCAAAAAGGAGGGGCAGGACGAGCAGTACTTC,CASKKEGQDEQYF
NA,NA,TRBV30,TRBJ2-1,TGTGCCTGGAGTCAACTATTCGGTGAGCAGTTCTTC,CAWSQLFGEQFF
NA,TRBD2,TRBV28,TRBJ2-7,TGTGCCAGCAGTTTAGCGGGGGGGAGGGATTACGAGCAGTACTTC,CASSLAGGRDYEQYF
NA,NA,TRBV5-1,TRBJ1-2,TGCGCCAGCAGCGGCGGCTCTAACTATGGCTACACCTTC,CASSGGSNYGYTF
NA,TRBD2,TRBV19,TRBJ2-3,TGTGCCAGTAGCCGATTTAGCGGGGTTGATCTAGATACGCAGTATTTT,CASSRFSGVDLDTQYF
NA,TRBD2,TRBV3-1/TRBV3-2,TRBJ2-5,TGTGCCAGCAGCCCTCATCCGGGACTAGCGGGAGAGACCCAGTACTTC,CASSPHPGLAGETQYF
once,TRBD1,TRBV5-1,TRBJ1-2,TGCGCCAGCAGCCCCGGGACAGTTAACTATGGCTACACCTTC,CASSPGTVNYGYTF
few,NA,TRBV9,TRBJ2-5,TGTGCCAGCAGCGCGGGTGGCAGGGAAGAGACCCAGTACTTC,CASSAGGREETQYF